This T cell receptor (beta chain) is drawn from a study of shared clonotypes between healthy human individuals (dated by TCRdb to the early 2020s). With respect to the entire study: The cohort included three men and a couple of women between 18 and 49 years of age. For each donor, CD4 naive and CD4 memory were each given three plates, CD8 naive was given two plates, and CD8 memory was given one plate. To estimate repertoire size and how much clonotypes are shared between individuals, the study performed deep sequencing of blood TCR repertoires from about five healthy adults. To increase sequencing depth and limit assay-specific biases, TCR repertoire library preparation and sequencing were carried out by different laboratories using diverse techniques. Between about 0.94 and 8.9 billion PBMCs per donor were obtained by leukapheresis.

Using the deep immunoSEQ assay, multiplex PCR amplified TCR CDR3 regions from genomic DNA. Extracted genomic DNA from each cell subset was spread evenly across all wells of several immunoSEQ 96-well plates, with each plate serving as a replicate. For sorted subsets, 200 to 250 ng of genomic DNA, equivalent to 25,000 to 35,000 T cell genomes, went into each replicate PCR. Purified libraries were measured with a Qubit 3.0 fluorometer, size-checked on a Bioanalyzer 2100, and measured again with the KAPA Library Quantification kit. Each immunoSEQ 96-well plate was sequenced on its own single-read 150-cycle Illumina NextSeq 550 flow cell. The paper's processing steps were these. Because only junctional sequences without quality scores were contained in the immunoSEQ output, filtering matching that applied to full-length reads could not be performed. To assign V/J genes and CDR3, sequences were annotated against IMGT germline references using PyIR, a Python wrapper for IgBLAST v1.9. Reads with weak V/J assignments (E-value above 1e-6), missing CDR3, stop codons, out-of-frame junctions, or ambiguous translated residues were removed. V3J clonotypes were defined as sequences sharing the same inferred V gene, J gene, and CDR3 amino acid sequence. Percentage overlap between repertoires was calculated by dividing the number of shared unique clonotypes by the size of the smaller repertoire. Three approaches were used to assess repertoire richness: RTK rarefaction, the Chao1 estimator, and Recon v2.1 estimates of unobserved clonotypes. Generation probabilities for all TCRbeta clonotypes obtained by the gDNA method from a handful of donors were computed using OLGA. What TCRdb holds here is the immuneACCESS table cut down to in-frame rearrangements. Part of the clones is not present; checked against another copy, under half of the missing clones reflect an unresolved V gene, and the others are unexplained. The V and J calls and clone size are taken from that table; D and trimming were inferred from the DNA. In this sample the table shows around 990,000 clones, 70% to 85% of which occur a single time. The ten largest clones represent roughly 0.9% of the sample.

The junction shows trimming of 6 bases on V and 2 bases on J, plus 16 bases between the germline ends. Including the terminal cysteine and phenylalanine, the CDR3 comprises 15 residues. The entry retains the CDR3 DNA only, 45 bases that are in frame from base 1. Reading the germline V gene gives CDR1 ENHRY and CDR2 SYGVKD. The donors were healthy, HIV-negative adults who had no recently reported acute infections or vaccinations. Every donor was a Caucasian adult living in Nashville, Tennessee, USA. Magnetic negative selection was used to enrich CD4+ T cells, after which naive cells were positively selected on CD45RA and the negative fraction became the memory subset. Blood was collected by leukapheresis, and PBMCs were isolated by Ficoll-Histopaque density gradient centrifugation and then cryopreserved in liquid nitrogen vapor phase. Purity and quantity of every magnetically sorted T cell population were checked by analytical flow cytometry. Each sorted fraction had its genomic DNA isolated and then quantified by UV absorbance on a Nanodrop 2000c.

General findings and caveats noted by the study authors: Higher generation probabilities were observed for clonotypes shared by all four sorted-subset donors than for non-shared clonotypes. Pairwise subsampling indicated that sequencing depth was expected to affect the degree of clonotype sharing among donors. Sharing across a handful of donors was observed for approximately 5% of naive CD4, 3% to 4% of naive CD8, about 2.5% of memory CD4, and around 0.4% of memory CD8 clonotypes. Incomplete sequencing was indicated by rarefaction of sorted-subset datasets, despite the large sequencing depth. Only blood was sampled, and tissue TCR repertoires likely differ from those in blood. Because the study included a small number of donors, the genetic and exposure-history diversity represented was limited. Naive subsets generally had larger estimated clonotype richness than memory subsets.

On this clone: Which antigen it targets is not known. The record has no base qualities; no much larger clone is one base away.

Specimen: memory CD4+ T cells from PBMCs. The sample's cell subset or site, from its label and the paper: CD45RA-negative fraction. The rearrangement combines TRBV10-3 with TRBJ2-5, with TRBD2 perhaps the D gene, on 5 matching bases. This clonotype was obtained from a young man in good health. Some clones in this sample may be carry-over from other donors' samples. CDR3 region: CAISFGVARQETQYF. The nucleotide sequence is given as TGTGCCATCAGCTTCGGGGTAGCCCGGCAAGAGACCCAGTACTTC.